A selection of T cell receptor beta chains follows, all from one sample in a study of response to subunit inactivated influenza vaccine. TCRdb re-analysed the RT-PCR reads in MiXCR, keeping a single row per CDR3 protein. The top ten clones hold roughly 10% of a sample with under 950,000 distinct CDR3 sequences, around 21% of them seen once. The sample consisted of PBMCs from blood, taken less than 6 days after vaccination. These receptors came from a man between 50 and 59 years old who received an inactivated influenza vaccine. Both conserved end residues are part of each CDR3. Each record gives: V gene, clone size, J gene, D gene, CDR3 DNA, CDR3 protein. The D gene is left open where the match is weak. Only part of the rows carry a size: once, few, many, or a class if the clone is expanded.

TRBV20-1	-	TRBJ2-1	TRBD2	TGCAGTGCCCCGCCGACGGCGGGGGGGCATGAGCAGTTCTTC	CSAPPTAGGHEQFF
TRBV9	few	TRBJ2-5	-	TGTGCCAGCAGCGTCAATAGCCAAGAGACCCAGTACTTC	CASSVNSQETQYF
TRBV6-5	few	TRBJ2-5	-	TGTGCCAGCAGTCTCCCTGGTCAGACCCAGTACTTC	CASSLPGQTQYF
TRBV30	few	TRBJ1-6	TRBD1	TGTGCCTGGACCCCCGGGACAGGGGGGTTTCTTAACTCACCCCTCCACTTT	CAWTPGTGGFLNSPLHF
TRBV12-5	few	TRBJ1-2	-	TGTGCTAGTGCCGCATCCGGGAACAACTATGGCTACACCTTC	CASAASGNNYGYTF
TRBV4-1	few	TRBJ2-7	-	TGCGCCAGCAGCCTGACGCTTCCCCCGGGCCTACCGGTCTCCTACGAGCAGTACTTC	CASSLTLPPGLPVSYEQYF
TRBV12-3/TRBV12-4	-	TRBJ1-2	TRBD1	TGTGCCAGCAGTATGACGGACAGGGGGCCTGGCTACACCTTC	CASSMTDRGPGYTF
TRBV12-3/TRBV12-4	few	TRBJ2-7	TRBD2	TGTGCCAGCAAGCCCCTGGGGGGGAGCTACGAGCAGTACTTC	CASKPLGGSYEQYF
TRBV24-1	-	TRBJ2-1	TRBD2	TGTGCCACCAGTGATTCCGGGACTAGCTTCGACAATGAGCAGTTCTTC	CATSDSGTSFDNEQFF
TRBV7-3	-	TRBJ2-1	-	TGTGCCAGCCAGGACGGGAGAAACAATGAGCAGTTCTTC	CASQDGRNNEQFF
TRBV9	-	TRBJ2-7	-	TGTGCCAGCAGCGAGGGCTTCGGAGCGTTCTACGAGCAGTACTTC	CASSEGFGAFYEQYF
TRBV5-1	few	TRBJ1-1	-	TGCGCCAGCAGCGTAGCCGGAGGAGACACTGAAGCTTTCTTT	CASSVAGGDTEAFF
TRBV25-1	-	TRBJ2-3	-	TGTGCCAGCGCCCTGGGGCAGACGAGCACAGATACGCAGTATTTT	CASALGQTSTDTQYF
TRBV5-6	-	TRBJ2-7	-	TGTGCCAGCAGCTCGTACCGGGGGGAGCAGTACTTC	CASSSYRGEQYF
TRBV5-6	few	TRBJ2-5	-	TGTGCCAGCAGCTGGACAACCGGGGTAGAGACCCAGTACTTC	CASSWTTGVETQYF
TRBV9	few	TRBJ2-1	-	TGTGCCAGCAGCGGCGCGCCCTACGCTGGGAATGAGCAGTTCTTC	CASSGAPYAGNEQFF
TRBV29-1	many	TRBJ2-2	TRBD1	TGCAGCGTTGAATCCACAGGGGGCAGGGGAACCGGGGAGCTGTTTTTT	CSVESTGGRGTGELFF
TRBV21-1	few	TRBJ2-2	-	TGTGCCAGCAGCCCTGGGGCTAGCGGGAGGGCCGGGGAGCTGTTTTTT	CASSPGASGRAGELFF
TRBV10-2	few	TRBJ1-3	-	TGCGCCAGCAGTGACTTCGATTTCTCTGGAAACACCATATATTTT	CASSDFDFSGNTIYF
TRBV6-1	once	TRBJ2-7	-	TGTGCCAGCAGTGCACTTTACCCGGGACTCGAGCAGTACTTC	CASSALYPGLEQYF
TRBV7-8	-	TRBJ2-4	-	TGTGCCAGCAGCTTAGGGGCAGACAAAAACATTCAGTACTTC	CASSLGADKNIQYF
TRBV7-9	-	TRBJ2-3	-	TGTGCCAGCAGCTTAGGGTCGAAGTCCACAGATACGCAGTATTTT	CASSLGSKSTDTQYF
TRBV20-1	few	TRBJ2-3	-	TGCAGTGCTAGAGGTCCCCGGGACGGTTTAGATACGCAGTATTTT	CSARGPRDGLDTQYF
TRBV11-2	-	TRBJ2-1	TRBD2	TGTGCCAGCAGAACCGGGACTAGCGGGAGGGCCCTGGGATACAATGAGCAGTTCTTC	CASRTGTSGRALGYNEQFF
TRBV5-5	-	TRBJ2-7	-	TGTGCCAGCACCTCCGGGACGGCCTACGAGCAGTACTTC	CASTSGTAYEQYF
TRBV20-1	-	TRBJ1-4	-	TGCAGTGCTAGGGGGCCAGAGGAAAAACTGTTTTTT	CSARGPEEKLFF
TRBV4-3	few	TRBJ2-7	TRBD2	TGCGCCAGCAGCCAAGACAACATACGGACTAGCGGGGCCGAGCAGTACTTC	CASSQDNIRTSGAEQYF
TRBV12-3/TRBV12-4	-	TRBJ2-2	-	TGTGCCAGCCTCGGGACGGCGAACACCGGGGAGCTGTTTTTT	CASLGTANTGELFF
TRBV10-3	-	TRBJ1-4	-	TGTGCCATCAGTGCTGGGGTTTCCGGAGCAACTAATGAAAAACTGTTTTTT	CAISAGVSGATNEKLFF
TRBV7-3	-	TRBJ2-7	TRBD1	TGTGCCAGCAGCCGGACAGGGGATTCGAGCGAGCAGTACTTC	CASSRTGDSSEQYF
TRBV28	-	TRBJ1-2	-	TGTGCCAGCAGTCCACTCGACAACGGCTATGGCTACACCTTC	CASSPLDNGYGYTF
TRBV7-8	-	TRBJ1-5	-	TGTGCCAGCAGCTCTCCGGGACATCAGCCCCAGCATTTT	CASSSPGHQPQHF
TRBV7-3	few	TRBJ2-3	TRBD1	TGTGCCAGCAGCTTCTTTGGGACAGGGGGAACAGATACGCAGTATTTT	CASSFFGTGGTDTQYF
TRBV15	few	TRBJ2-7	-	TGTGCCACCAGCAGGGACCCTCTATACGAGCAGTACTTC	CATSRDPLYEQYF
TRBV4-1	-	TRBJ2-1	TRBD2	TGCGCCAGCAGCCAAATCCTTGGCGGGGGGGCTTTTGAGCAGTTCTTC	CASSQILGGGAFEQFF
TRBV6-2/TRBV6-3	-	TRBJ2-1	-	TGTGCCAGCAGCCGTCGTCTTGGGCAGAGAGGCTACAATGAGCAGTTCTTC	CASSRRLGQRGYNEQFF
TRBV14	-	TRBJ2-3	-	TGTGCCAGCAGCGAGCAGCTCACAGATACGCAGTATTTT	CASSEQLTDTQYF
TRBV4-3	few	TRBJ2-5	TRBD1	TGCGCCAGCAGCCAAGGGACAGGGGGCTGGGAGACCCAGTACTTC	CASSQGTGGWETQYF
TRBV7-2	-	TRBJ1-5	-	TGTGCCAGCAGCTTAGGGACCCTAAGCAATCAGCCCCAGCATTTT	CASSLGTLSNQPQHF
TRBV28	-	TRBJ2-3	TRBD2	TGTGCCAGCAGCATGCGGGGGGGCCTTTATACGCAGTATTTT	CASSMRGGLYTQYF
TRBV5-1	-	TRBJ2-3	-	TGCGCCAGCAGCCCGACTGGAGAAACAGATACGCAGTATTTT	CASSPTGETDTQYF
TRBV2	once	TRBJ1-2	-	TGTGCCAGCAAAGCAACAGCGTTCAACTATGGCTACACCTTC	CASKATAFNYGYTF
TRBV6-1	few	TRBJ2-3	-	TGTGCCAGCAGCCCCGGAGGTCGGGAAGTCACAGATACGCAGTATTTT	CASSPGGREVTDTQYF
TRBV9	few	TRBJ2-6	-	TGTGCCAGCAGCGTAAGGGCAGGAGCCTACTCTGGGGCCAACGTCCTGACTTTC	CASSVRAGAYSGANVLTF
TRBV3-1	few	TRBJ2-7	-	TGTGCCAGCAGCCCCCCAGGGGGACTCTACGAGCAGTACTTC	CASSPPGGLYEQYF